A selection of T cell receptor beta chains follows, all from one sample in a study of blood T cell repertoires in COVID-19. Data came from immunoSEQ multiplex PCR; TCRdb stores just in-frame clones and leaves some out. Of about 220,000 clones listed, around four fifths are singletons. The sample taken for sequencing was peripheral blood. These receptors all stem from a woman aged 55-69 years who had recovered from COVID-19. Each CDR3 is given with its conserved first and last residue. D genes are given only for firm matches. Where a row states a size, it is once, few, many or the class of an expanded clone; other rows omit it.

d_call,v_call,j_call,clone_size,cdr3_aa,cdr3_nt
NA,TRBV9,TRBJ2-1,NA,CASSVEGANEQFF,TGTGCCAGCAGCGTGGAGGGGGCTAATGAGCAGTTCTTC
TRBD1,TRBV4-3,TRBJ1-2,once,CASSQETRGRIEGYTF,TGCGCCAGCAGCCAAGAAACCAGGGGGCGTATAGAGGGCTACACCTTC
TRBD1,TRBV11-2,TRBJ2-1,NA,CASSRGQANEQFF,TGTGCCAGCAGCCGCGGACAGGCCAATGAGCAGTTCTTC
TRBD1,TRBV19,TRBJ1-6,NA,CASTPGTADNSPLHF,TGTGCCAGTACTCCCGGGACAGCCGATAATTCACCCCTCCACTTT
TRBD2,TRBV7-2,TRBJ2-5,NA,CASSPRTSGGQETQYF,TGTGCCAGCAGCCCGCGGACTAGCGGGGGGCAAGAGACCCAGTACTTC
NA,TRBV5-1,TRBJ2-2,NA,CASSLLGAGELFF,TGCGCCAGCAGCTTGTTAGGGGCCGGGGAGCTGTTTTTT
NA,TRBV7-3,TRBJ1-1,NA,CASAEGGVNTEAFF,TGTGCCAGCGCAGAGGGCGGAGTGAACACTGAAGCTTTCTTT
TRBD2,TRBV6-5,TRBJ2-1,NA,CASSLRGGLREQFF,TGTGCCAGCAGTCTGCGGGGGGGCCTTAGGGAGCAGTTCTTC
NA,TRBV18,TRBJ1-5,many,CASSPQRSNQPQHF,TGTGCCAGCTCACCGCAGCGGAGCAATCAGCCCCAGCATTTT
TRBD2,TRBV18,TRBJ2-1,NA,CASSPREGGEQFF,TGTGCCAGCTCACCGAGGGAGGGAGGTGAGCAGTTCTTC
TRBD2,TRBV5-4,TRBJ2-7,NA,CASSTGLAGASYEQYF,TGTGCCAGCAGCACGGGACTAGCGGGGGCCAGCTACGAGCAGTACTTC
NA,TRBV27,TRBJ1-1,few,CASIRGGGTEAFF,TGTGCCAGCATCAGGGGTGGTGGAACTGAAGCTTTCTTT
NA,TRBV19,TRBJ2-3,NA,CASSLTDTQYF,TGTGCCAGTAGTCTGACAGATACGCAGTATTTT
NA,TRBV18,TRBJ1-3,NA,CASSPPQSGNTIYF,TGTGCCAGCTCACCACCTCAATCTGGAAACACCATATATTTT
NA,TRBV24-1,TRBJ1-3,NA,CASPGTNSGNTIYF,TGTGCCAGCCCGGGGACAAACTCTGGAAACACCATATATTTT
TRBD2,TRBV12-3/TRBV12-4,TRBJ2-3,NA,CASSLASGITQYF,TGTGCCAGCAGTTTGGCTAGCGGGATTACGCAGTATTTT